This passage covers 22 T cell receptor beta chains from one sample sequenced in a study of cytomegalovirus exposure and HLA in healthy donors. PCR was performed using 60 Vbeta and 13 Jbeta primers. TCRdb keeps only in-frame clones here, not all; method: immunoSEQ multiplex PCR. The sample has 93,000 or so clones. The sequencing sample was made of PBMCs. These receptors were collected from a man aged 40-49 years in good health and CMV-seronegative.

The rearrangement links TRBV29-1 to TRBJ2-7; 7 bases fit TRBD1. Germline V gene sequence: CDR1 SQVTM, CDR2 ANQGSEA. The V segment lost 7 bases and the J segment 6 bases; nucleotides outside the gene matches: 12. This CDR3 is 13 amino acids long. CDR3 residues: CSALLTGAREQYF. The CDR3 DNA follows: TGCAGCGCTTTATTAACAGGGGCCCGCGAGCAGTACTTC.

The CDR3 region is CASSPTGTGSMNTEAFF. As DNA, the CDR3 is TGCGCCAGCAGCCCAACAGGGACAGGGTCCATGAACACTGAAGCTTTCTTT. The rearrangement uses TRBV5-1 and TRBJ1-1, with 9 bases aligning to TRBD1. Germline V gives CDR1 SGHRS, CDR2 YFSETQ. This CDR3 has 17 amino acids. V was pared by 4 bases and J by 0 bases, with 10 bases of the junction left unmatched.

This chain links TRBV14 with TRBJ2-5; 7 nucleotides match TRBD2. V lost 1 base and J lost 5; bases outside the gene matches: 10. Germline V CDR1 and CDR2: SGHDN, FVKESK. The CDR3 length is 16 residues. Here the CDR3 DNA reads TGTGCCAGCAGCCAAGGTCTGCGGGGGAGGCGGGAGACCCAGTACTTC. Protein: CASSQGLRGRRETQYF.

The V and J genes are TRBV5-5 and TRBJ1-3; TRBD1 is a possible D gene (5 bases). The V gene's germline CDR1 is SGHKS and CDR2 YYEKEE (reference sequence). Trimming shortened V by 4 bases and J by 1 base, and 12 bases separated the two germline ends. The CDR3 extends over 15 amino acids. The CDR3 sequence is CASSAPTGSGNTIYF. The CDR3 DNA is TGTGCCAGCAGCGCCCCCACAGGTTCTGGAAACACCATATATTTT.

The V gene is TRBV5-1, the J gene TRBJ1-2; TRBD1 aligns across 7 bases. J gave up 6 bases and V 3 bases, and 11 bases lay outside the gene matches. This CDR3 contains 15 residues. CDR1 and CDR2 from the germline V gene are SGHRS and YFSETQ. The CDR3 coding sequence is TGCGCCAGCAGCTCTATCCCTTTACAGGGGAATGGCTACACCTTC. Translated: CASSSIPLQGNGYTF. Drawing the rest from reference TRBV5-1 and TRBJ1-2, the complete variable domain is KAGVTQTPRYLIKTRGQQVTLSCSPISGHRSVSWYQQTPGQGLQFLFEYFSETQRNKGNFPGRFSGRQFSNSRSEMNVSTLELGDSALYLCASSSIPLQGNGYTFGSGTRLTVV.

V usage is TRBV29-1 and J usage is TRBJ1-2; perhaps TRBD1 as D (5 bases). The germline V gene has CDR1 SQVTM and CDR2 ANQGSEA. The V and J ends lost 7 bases and 6 bases respectively, with 18 bases between them. The CDR3 is 13 amino acids. The CDR3 region is CSASLGHRDGYTF. The CDR3 DNA reads as TGCAGCGCCTCCCTAGGACACCGAGATGGCTACACCTTC.

The chain employs TRBV28 and TRBJ1-5; D not certain. Germline-derived CDR1 and CDR2 are MDHEN and SYDVKM. Between the trimmed V and J ends, which lost 3 bases and 0 bases, there was a span of 9 bases. CDR3 length equals 15 residues. Here the CDR3 reads CASSFVGSSNQPQHF. The CDR3 DNA sequence: TGTGCCAGCAGTTTTGTGGGGAGTAGCAATCAGCCCCAGCATTTT.

The chain uses TRBV18 and TRBJ2-1, with D maybe TRBD2 (5 bases). Looked up from germline, CDR1 is KGHSH and CDR2 is LQKENI. V was cut by 5 bases and J by 5 bases, with 16 bases left in between. CDR3 length: 15 amino acids. The chain's CDR3 is CASSSRSGGNNEQFF. DNA of the CDR3: TGTGCCAGCTCATCTAGGTCCGGAGGTAACAATGAGCAGTTCTTC.

This chain links TRBV18 with TRBJ2-3; 8 bases fit TRBD1. Germline values: CDR1 KGHSH, CDR2 LQKENI. The CDR3 loop spans 15 amino acids. V shed 4 bases and J 5 bases; nucleotides not matched to a gene: 8. The DNA for the CDR3 is TGTGCCAGCTCACTACGGACAGGGCAAGGAGATACGCAGTATTTT. Encoded protein: CASSLRTGQGDTQYF.

This chain joins TRBV5-1 and TRBJ1-1; TRBD1 might be the D (5 bases). Looked up from germline, CDR1 is SGHRS and CDR2 is YFSETQ. The CDR3 contains 16 residues. Trimming took 7 bases from V and 0 from J, leaving 19 bases between them. Written as DNA, the CDR3 is TGCGCCAGCGGCTACCGTACGACAGACATGAACACTGAAGCTTTCTTT. Its translation is CASGYRTTDMNTEAFF.

The chain has TRBV7-6 and TRBJ1-6; TRBD1 might be the D (5 bases). V gave up 2 bases and J gave up 5 bases, with 19 bases separating them. CDR3 length: 18 residues. CDR1 is SGHVS and CDR2 is FNYEAQ in the germline V gene. CDR3 in amino acids: CASSLTSAQGMNNSPLHF. The CDR3 bases are TGTGCCAGCAGCTTAACGTCAGCTCAGGGTATGAATAATTCACCCCTCCACTTT.

The CDR3: CASSPETSGGGMKQFF. The CDR3 DNA follows: TGCGCCAGCAGCCCGGAGACTAGCGGGGGGGGTATGAAGCAGTTCTTC. The chain recombines TRBV5-1 with TRBJ2-1; TRBD2 matches at 14 bases. Germline CDR1 and CDR2: SGHRS and YFSETQ. This CDR3 is 16 amino acids long. After removal of 4 bases from V and 11 bases from J, the junction contained 11 bases not matched to a gene.

V and J are TRBV9 and TRBJ2-3, with 9 bases that match TRBD2. Germline V CDR1 and CDR2: SGDLS, YYNGEE. V was pared by 2 bases and J by 7 bases, with 8 bases of the junction left unmatched. The CDR3 covers 15 residues. The CDR3 sequence is CASSVTSGGGNTQYF. The CDR3 DNA sequence: TGTGCCAGCAGCGTGACTAGCGGTGGAGGGAATACGCAGTATTTT.

As DNA, the CDR3 is TGTGCCAGCAGTGGGGGCGGGGAGCCCACAGATACGCAGTATTTT. Translated, it gives CASSGGGEPTDTQYF. This chain uses TRBV6-1 with TRBJ2-3; a possible D gene is TRBD2 (6 bases). Germline V gene lookup returns CDR1 MNHNS and CDR2 SASEGT. The CDR3 sequence is 15 residues long. Trimming pared 4 bases from V and 2 bases from J, leaving 13 bases between.

CDR3 bases: TGTGCCAGCAGCGTAGGAGAAACCAAAGAGACCCAGTACTTC. It encodes CASSVGETKETQYF. This chain connects TRBV9 to TRBJ2-5; D is unclear. CDR1 SGDLS and CDR2 YYNGEE come from the germline V gene. Deletions cut 0 bases from V and 3 bases from J, with 9 bases between. This CDR3 spans 14 amino acids. The entire variable domain, with the rest obtained from reference TRBV9 and TRBJ2-5, is as follows: DSGVTQTPKHLITATGQRVTLRCSPRSGDLSVYWYQQSLDQGLQFLIQYYNGEERAKGNILERFSAQQFPDLHSELNLSSLELGDSALYFCASSVGETKETQYFGPGTRLLVL.

The rearrangement joins TRBV7-8 to TRBJ2-7, with 7 bases identical to TRBD1. V gave up 6 bases and J gave up 3 bases; unmatched junction bases: 8. CDR3 length: 14 residues. The germline gives CDR1 SGHVS, CDR2 FQNEAQ. This CDR3 reads CASSYRDSNYEQYF. CDR3 bases: TGTGCCAGCAGTTACCGGGACAGCAACTACGAGCAGTACTTC.

This chain joins TRBV28 and TRBJ1-1; 8 bases are a match to TRBD1. This CDR3 is 14 amino acids long. Germline V gene lookup returns CDR1 MDHEN and CDR2 SYDVKM. The ends lost 9 bases at V and 1 base at J; junction bases unmatched: 7. CDR3 nucleotides: TGTGCCAGTCAGGGGGCCATTTCGAACACTGAAGCTTTCTTT. Translated, it gives CASQGAISNTEAFF.

The V and J genes are TRBV5-1 and TRBJ2-5; 10 bases line up with TRBD1. The J call could be wrong; TRBJ2-7 is a better fit for the DNA end. The CDR3 runs 17 residues. Germline V gene lookup returns CDR1 SGHRS and CDR2 YFSETQ. CDR3 amino acids: CASSTPGGDRGSYEQYF. The CDR3 nucleotides read TGCGCCAGCAGCACCCCAGGGGGGGACAGGGGTTCCTACGAGCAGTACTTC.

The genes are TRBV7-2 and TRBJ2-7; 10 bases agree with TRBD2. The V gene's germline CDR1 is SGHTA and CDR2 FQGNSA. The V gene end was trimmed by 1 base and the J gene end by 13 bases; junction bases not matched to a gene: 7. This CDR3 contains 13 residues. Written as DNA, the CDR3 is TGTGCCAGCAGCTTAGAGAGAGCGGGAGGGCCCTACTTC. Translated, it gives CASSLERAGGPYF.

This sequence joins TRBV4-3 and TRBJ2-2; 7 bases map to TRBD1. The ends lost 1 base at V and 4 bases at J; junction bases unmatched: 3. The CDR3 spans 15 residues. Looked up from germline, CDR1 is LGHNA and CDR2 is YSLEER. CDR3 loop: CASSQVTGVTGELFF. The CDR3 nucleotides are TGCGCCAGCAGCCAAGTTACAGGGGTCACCGGGGAGCTGTTTTTT.

This chain connects TRBV4-3 to TRBJ2-7; a weak D match, TRBD2 (5 bases). The CDR3 sequence is 13 residues long. CDR1 is LGHNA, CDR2 YSLEER, per germline. The germline V and J ends were trimmed by 4 bases and 5 bases, with 12 bases remaining between them. This CDR3 reads CASSPDWENEQYF. The CDR3 coding sequence is TGCGCCAGCAGCCCAGACTGGGAGAACGAGCAGTACTTC.

The rearrangement joins TRBV27 to TRBJ2-1; 7 bases are shared with TRBD2. Germline V gene data show CDR1 as MNHEY and CDR2 as SMNVEV (reference sequence). The CDR3 consists of 14 residues. Germline trimming cut 5 bases from V and 6 bases from J; bases unmatched to any gene: 7. The CDR3 reads CASSGAGAINEQFF. The CDR3 coding sequence is TGTGCCAGCAGTGGGGCGGGAGCGATCAATGAGCAGTTCTTC.